This T cell receptor (beta chain) is from a study of naive and memory T cell subsets. TCR cDNA received a 3' ligated oligonucleotide that carried a UMI. Whole blood, 2.5 ml, came from adult healthy volunteers. Input was about 1 to 1000 ng of DNase-treated total RNA without cell sorting. Ligated cDNA underwent four rounds of PCR with nested alpha and beta constant region primers and SP2. Reverse transcription of blood and skin TCR RNA was primed at alpha and beta constant regions. TCRdb ran MiXCR on the 5' RACE reads and lists one entry per CDR3 protein. The sample holds about 48,000 distinct CDR3 sequences, approximately 4.8% seen once. CDR1 DFQATT and CDR2 SNEGSKA come from the germline V gene (reference sequence). The V segment lost 6 bases and the J segment 5 bases; nucleotides outside the gene matches: 22. The CDR3 covers 17 residues. A word on this clonotype: A much larger clone lies a single base off, so this may be a read error.

The clonotype originates from a female donor in good health. The V gene is TRBV20-1, the J gene TRBJ2-7, with 7 bases identical to TRBD2. CDR3 DNA: TGCAGTGCGTCACTCTCGACGGGGCGGGAGTATCACCACGAGCAGTACTTC. It translates to CSASLSTGREYHHEQYF.